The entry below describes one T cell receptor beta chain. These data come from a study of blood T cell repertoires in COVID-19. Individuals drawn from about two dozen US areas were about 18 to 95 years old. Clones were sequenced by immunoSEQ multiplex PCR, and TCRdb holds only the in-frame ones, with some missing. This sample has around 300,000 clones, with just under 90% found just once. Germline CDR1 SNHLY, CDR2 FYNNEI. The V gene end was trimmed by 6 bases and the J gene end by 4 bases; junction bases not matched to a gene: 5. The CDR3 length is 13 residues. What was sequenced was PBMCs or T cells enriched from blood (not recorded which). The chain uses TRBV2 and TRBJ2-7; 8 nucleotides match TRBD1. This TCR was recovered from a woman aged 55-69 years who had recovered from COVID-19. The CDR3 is CASRAGQGYEQYF. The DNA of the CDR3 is TGTGCCAGCAGAGCTGGACAGGGTTACGAGCAGTACTTC.